Listed below are T cell receptor beta chains from one sample, sequenced in a study of T-cell reconstitution after alpha-beta-depleted transplantation in children. TCRdb re-called the PCR reads with MiXCR, one entry per CDR3 protein. The table shows approximately 510,000 distinct CDR3 sequences, with 15% to 20% occurring only once. Sequences were derived from PBMCs from the stem cell graft donor, sampled from the stem cell graft. These TCRs come from a human donor who donated a stem cell graft to a child with acute lymphoblastic leukemia. CDR3s include the opening cysteine and the closing phenylalanine or tryptophan. D genes are given only for firm matches. Clone size is shown for a subset of rows, as once, few, many or a class of expanded clone.

TRBV27	-	-	TRBJ1-5	CASSFGVGNQPQHF	TGTGCCAGCAGTTTCGGGGTCGGCAATCAGCCCCAGCATTTT
TRBV9	-	few	TRBJ1-3	CASSATRGSGNTIYF	TGTGCCAGCAGCGCTACCAGGGGTAGTGGAAACACCATATATTTT
TRBV7-2	-	few	TRBJ2-1	CASSLGAARGEQFF	TGTGCCAGCAGCTTGGGGGCTGCGCGGGGCGAGCAGTTCTTC
TRBV4-1	TRBD2	few	TRBJ2-1	CASSQGGAGGGREQFF	TGCGCCAGCAGCCAAGGAGGCGCGGGAGGGGGGCGTGAGCAGTTCTTC
TRBV20-1	-	-	TRBJ1-1	CSAPKGGVYTEAFF	TGCAGTGCTCCGAAGGGGGGGGTTTACACTGAAGCTTTCTTT
TRBV20-1	-	few	TRBJ1-3	CSARPGSYGNTIYF	TGCAGTGCTAGACCCGGCAGCTATGGAAACACCATATATTTT
TRBV7-6	TRBD2	-	TRBJ2-7	CASSDGGSGHEQYF	TGTGCCAGCAGCGACGGCGGGAGTGGCCACGAGCAGTACTTC
TRBV15	-	few	TRBJ2-7	CATSTTQGTGQYF	TGTGCCACCAGCACAACACAGGGCACCGGGCAGTACTTC
TRBV6-9	-	-	TRBJ1-4	CASSYSPVNEKLFF	TGTGCCAGCAGTTATTCGCCGGTTAATGAAAAACTGTTTTTT
TRBV7-9	-	-	TRBJ1-1	CASSLWSGSDTEAFF	TGTGCCAGCAGCTTATGGTCAGGGTCCGACACTGAAGCTTTCTTT
TRBV4-1	-	few	TRBJ1-3	CASSQAVSGNTIYF	TGCGCCAGCAGCCAAGCAGTCTCTGGAAACACCATATATTTT
TRBV12-3/TRBV12-4	-	-	TRBJ2-7	CASSFGGGQREQYF	TGTGCCAGCAGTTTTGGGGGGGGACAGAGGGAGCAGTACTTC
TRBV3-1	-	many	TRBJ1-2	CASSQVGGYGYTF	TGTGCCAGCAGCCAAGTGGGGGGCTATGGCTACACCTTC
TRBV10-3	-	few	TRBJ2-7	CAIGTEATYEQYF	TGTGCCATCGGGACGGAGGCTACCTACGAGCAGTACTTC
TRBV25-1	-	few	TRBJ2-7	CASSEYNSGAYEQYF	TGTGCCAGCAGTGAATATAATAGCGGAGCCTACGAGCAGTACTTC
TRBV29-1	-	-	TRBJ2-3	CSAQRFLATRTDTQYF	TGCAGCGCCCAGCGCTTCCTAGCGACTCGCACAGATACGCAGTATTTT
TRBV24-1	-	once	TRBJ2-3	CATSDFLSGPSTDTQYF	TGTGCCACCAGTGATTTCTTGTCCGGACCTAGCACAGATACGCAGTATTTT
TRBV20-1	-	once	TRBJ2-7	CSASRVYEQYF	TGCAGTGCTTCCAGGGTCTACGAGCAGTACTTC
TRBV3-1	TRBD2	-	TRBJ2-7	CASSFTSGSSEQYF	TGTGCCAGCAGCTTTACTAGCGGGAGTAGCGAGCAGTACTTC
TRBV14	-	-	TRBJ2-1	CASSHNAREQFF	TGTGCCAGCAGCCACAATGCCAGGGAGCAGTTCTTC
TRBV7-9	TRBD1	few	TRBJ2-7	CASSTPGTGVPYEQYF	TGTGCCAGCAGCACTCCCGGGACAGGGGTCCCCTACGAGCAGTACTTC
TRBV18	-	few	TRBJ2-1	CASSPAAGRYSEQFF	TGTGCCAGCTCACCAGCGGCAGGGCGTTATAGTGAGCAGTTCTTC
TRBV5-5	-	-	TRBJ2-6	CASSLDAVAGANVLTF	TGTGCCAGCAGCTTGGATGCGGTGGCTGGGGCCAACGTCCTGACTTTC
TRBV6-1	TRBD2	few	TRBJ2-7	CASASGRGYEQYF	TGTGCCAGCGCTAGCGGGAGGGGGTACGAGCAGTACTTC
TRBV30	-	few	TRBJ2-7	CAWSLPSAQYF	TGTGCCTGGAGCCTTCCGAGCGCCCAGTACTTC
TRBV12-3/TRBV12-4	-	-	TRBJ1-5	CASSLEANPHHPQHF	TGTGCCAGCAGTTTGGAAGCAAACCCCCATCACCCCCAGCATTTT
TRBV13	TRBD2	-	TRBJ2-7	CASSRPSGTSAYEQYF	TGTGCCAGCAGCCGCCCTTCCGGGACTAGCGCCTACGAGCAGTACTTC
TRBV29-1	-	-	TRBJ2-3	CSVYKDTQYF	TGCAGCGTGTACAAAGATACGCAGTATTTT
TRBV6-1	-	few	TRBJ1-3	CASSERQGGIDSGNTIYF	TGTGCCAGCAGCGAGAGGCAGGGCGGCATAGACTCTGGAAACACCATATATTTT
TRBV12-3/TRBV12-4	-	few	TRBJ1-1	CASSRWENTEAFF	TGTGCCAGCAGTCGGTGGGAGAACACTGAAGCTTTCTTT
TRBV20-1	TRBD1	few	TRBJ1-2	CSGRTGGSYGYTF	TGCAGTGGTCGGACAGGGGGCTCCTATGGCTACACCTTC
TRBV5-1	-	-	TRBJ1-2	CASSLEKGLYGYTF	TGCGCCAGCAGCTTGGAAAAGGGTCTCTATGGCTACACCTTC
TRBV3-1	-	once	TRBJ2-2	CATSKDWTTRYTGELFF	TGTGCCACCAGCAAAGATTGGACAACTAGGTACACCGGGGAGCTGTTTTTT
TRBV5-1	TRBD1	few	TRBJ1-4	CASTRDREKLFF	TGCGCCAGCACCCGGGACAGGGAAAAACTGTTTTTT
TRBV27	-	-	TRBJ2-3	CASKGPILTDTQYF	TGTGCCAGCAAGGGGCCTATCCTTACAGATACGCAGTATTTT
TRBV4-1	TRBD2	few	TRBJ2-5	CASRPTSGRGHETQYF	TGCGCCAGCAGACCTACTAGCGGGAGGGGGCACGAGACCCAGTACTTC
TRBV3-1	-	-	TRBJ2-7	CASSSQGGYEQYF	TGTGCCAGCAGCTCACAGGGCGGCTACGAGCAGTACTTC
TRBV5-1	TRBD2	few	TRBJ2-7	CASSLGSGLSSRQYF	TGCGCCAGCAGCTTGGGGTCGGGACTATCCAGTAGACAGTACTTC
TRBV5-1	TRBD1	many	TRBJ1-2	CASRGTGDSF	TGCGCCAGCAGGGGCACGGGGGACAGCTTC
TRBV20-1	-	-	TRBJ1-5	CSARVPRHSSNQPQHF	TGCAGTGCTAGAGTCCCCCGACACAGCAGCAATCAGCCCCAGCATTTT
TRBV20-1	-	few	TRBJ2-5	CSAIKETQYF	TGCAGTGCTATAAAAGAGACCCAGTACTTC
TRBV9	TRBD1	-	TRBJ2-3	CASRRTGLTDTQYF	TGTGCCAGCAGACGGACAGGGTTGACAGATACGCAGTATTTT
TRBV29-1	-	-	TRBJ1-1	CSVVNMGNTEAFF	TGCAGCGTTGTTAATATGGGCAACACTGAAGCTTTCTTT
TRBV20-1	-	few	TRBJ2-7	CSAMDKRSSYEQYF	TGCAGTGCTATGGATAAGCGGAGCTCCTACGAGCAGTACTTC
TRBV11-2	-	few	TRBJ2-1	CASSTGTGRHEQFF	TGTGCCAGCAGCACTGGGACGGGGAGGCATGAGCAGTTCTTC
TRBV27	-	-	TRBJ2-7	CASSLGWDTFSYEQYF	TGTGCCAGCAGTTTAGGCTGGGACACCTTCTCCTACGAGCAGTACTTC
TRBV10-3	TRBD2	few	TRBJ2-3	CAISQREGGTQYF	TGTGCCATCAGTCAGCGGGAGGGGGGTACGCAGTATTTT
TRBV29-1	-	-	TRBJ2-6	CSVVPAELTSGANVLTF	TGCAGCGTTGTACCGGCAGAATTGACCTCTGGGGCCAACGTCCTGACTTTC
TRBV7-6	-	-	TRBJ2-5	CASSYVAEGQETQYF	TGTGCCAGCAGCTACGTGGCGGAGGGCCAAGAGACCCAGTACTTC